These 26 T cell receptor beta chains originate from one sample sequenced in a study of T-cell reconstitution after alpha-beta-depleted transplantation in children. Researchers prepared the TCRbeta library using unique molecular identifiers, the study reports. TCRdb reanalysed the PCR reads using MiXCR and keeps one entry per CDR3 protein. The sample lists around 450,000 distinct CDR3 sequences, 16% occurring once. Source: PBMCs, mostly from graft donor cells, taken 360 days after TCRalphabeta/CD19-depleted stem cell transplant. These TCRs come from a boy under two years old who had a stem cell transplant for Wiskott-Aldrich syndrome, so the T cells may come from the graft donor.

This clonotype was recorded a few times. J is TRBJ2-5 and V is TRBV5-1; no definite D call. V was pared by 6 bases and J by 5 bases, with 14 bases between. The CDR3 runs to 13 residues. In germline, CDR1 is SGHRS, CDR2 YFSETQ. The CDR3 nucleotides read TGCGCCAGCACCGCACCCAATTCGGAGACCCAGTACTTC. This translates into CASTAPNSETQYF.

A few counts support this clonotype. The chain combines TRBV7-8 with TRBJ2-7; D is unclear. Germline CDR1 is SGHVS and CDR2 is FQNEAQ. CDR3 length equals 16 residues. Trimming took 5 bases from V and 0 from J, leaving 17 bases between them. The CDR3 DNA is TGTGCCAGCAGCCCTGGTCGCTGGGCCCTCTCCTACGAGCAGTACTTC. Protein: CASSPGRWALSYEQYF.

This sequence joins TRBV12-3 or TRBV12-4 and TRBJ2-2; TRBD1 aligns across 8 bases. After removal of 10 bases from V and 3 bases from J, the junction contained 19 bases not matched to a gene. There are 18 residues in the CDR3. The CDR3 region has the DNA TGTGCCATCAGACACGCCCCCGGTCGGACAGGGTACACCGGGGAGCTGTTTTTT. Translating it yields CAIRHAPGRTGYTGELFF.

V is TRBV18 and J is TRBJ2-7; D unresolved. The CDR3 consists of 13 residues. The germline V gene has CDR1 KGHSH and CDR2 LQKENI. V was clipped by 2 bases and J by 5 bases, with 10 bases between them. The chain's CDR3 is CASSPGLVDEQYF. In nucleotides, the CDR3 is TGTGCCAGCTCACCAGGGCTAGTGGACGAGCAGTACTTC. The full variable domain, completed using reference TRBV18 and TRBJ2-7, is NAGVMQNPRHLVRRRGQEARLRCSPMKGHSHVYWYRQLPEEGLKFMVYLQKENIIDESGMPKERFSAEFPKEGPSILRIQQVVRGDSAAYFCASSPGLVDEQYFGPGTRLTVT.

This clonotype was detected a few times. This sequence joins TRBV7-2 and TRBJ2-7; TRBD1 might be the D (5 bases). This CDR3 is 16 amino acids long. V shed 5 bases and J shed 2 bases, with 19 bases lying between them. Per germline, CDR1 SGHTA and CDR2 FQGNSA. CDR3 coding DNA: TGTGCCAGCAGCGAGTCGTCGGCAGGGCCTACCTACGAGCAGTACTTC. It is translated as CASSESSAGPTYEQYF.

This clonotype was picked up a small number of times. This chain joins TRBV15 and TRBJ2-2, with D uncertain. This CDR3 spans 14 amino acids. Germline V gene sequence: CDR1 LNHNV, CDR2 YYDKDF (reference sequence). Trimming took 0 bases from V and 3 from J, leaving 5 bases between them. In nucleotides, the CDR3 is TGTGCCACCAGCAGAGAGAGGTACACCGGGGAGCTGTTTTTT. Its translation is CATSRERYTGELFF.

The chain combines TRBV28 with TRBJ2-5; D gene ambiguous. The CDR3 length is 17 residues. Germline CDR1 reads MDHEN; CDR2 reads SYDVKM. V was clipped by 0 bases and J by 2 bases, with 16 bases between them. The CDR3 coding sequence is TGTGCCAGCAGTTTATGGCCGGGTGTAACTCCGCAAGAGACCCAGTACTTC. It codes for CASSLWPGVTPQETQYF.

The V gene is TRBV12-3 or TRBV12-4, the J gene TRBJ1-1; D may be TRBD1 (6 bases). The CDR3 contains 15 residues. V lost 5 bases and J 2 bases, leaving 15 bases between the germline ends. The CDR3 here is CASSITGWGNTEAFF. CDR3 nucleotide sequence: TGTGCCAGCAGTATAACAGGGTGGGGAAACACTGAAGCTTTCTTT.

The V and J genes are TRBV6-5 and TRBJ2-3; the D call may be TRBD1 or TRBD2 (5 bases each). There are 18 residues in the CDR3. Germline CDR1 and CDR2: MNHEY and SVGAGI. Trimming cost V 0 bases and J 1 base, with 17 bases left between them. The CDR3 region is CASSYSPRKQEGTDTQYF. The CDR3 nucleotides are TGTGCCAGCAGTTACTCCCCCAGAAAACAGGAGGGCACAGATACGCAGTATTTT.

V gene TRBV29-1 combines with J gene TRBJ2-1; 9 positions agree with TRBD2. The CDR3 totals 15 residues. In germline, CDR1 is SQVTM, CDR2 ANQGSEA. V lost 6 bases, J lost 4 bases, and 10 bases stayed unmatched. DNA of the CDR3: TGCAGCGTCGTATGGCTAGCGGGGCCTTACAATGAGCAGTTCTTC. It is translated as CSVVWLAGPYNEQFF.

CDR3 in amino acids: CASSQVGAANSYEQYF. The CDR3 DNA is TGTGCCAGCAGCCAAGTTGGGGCAGCTAACTCCTACGAGCAGTACTTC. V gene TRBV3-1 combines with J gene TRBJ2-7; D may be TRBD1 (5 bases). The CDR3 sequence is 16 residues long. Trimming stripped 1 base from V and 0 bases from J, with 13 bases between. Germline lookup yields CDR1 LGHDT and CDR2 YNNKEL (reference sequence).

V gene TRBV20-1 combines with J gene TRBJ2-4; D remains ambiguous. Germline CDR1 is DFQATT and CDR2 is SNEGSKA (reference sequence). The CDR3 extends over 10 amino acids. V gave up 3 bases and J gave up 8 bases, with 5 bases separating them. CDR3 region: CSASDHIQYF. CDR3 bases: TGCAGTGCTAGTGATCACATTCAGTACTTC.

The chain joins TRBV20-1 to TRBJ2-7; perhaps TRBD2 as D (5 bases). Germline-derived CDR1 and CDR2 are DFQATT and SNEGSKA (reference sequence). The germline V and J ends were trimmed by 5 bases and 3 bases, with 11 bases remaining between them. This CDR3 comprises 12 residues. The CDR3 bases are TGCAGTGCTCTACGCGGGCTCTACGAGCAGTACTTC. Its protein is CSALRGLYEQYF.

The chain employs TRBV5-1 and TRBJ2-3; 8 bases match TRBD2. This CDR3 region has 17 residues. The germline V gene has CDR1 SGHRS and CDR2 YFSETQ. The V and J ends lost 3 bases and 4 bases, in that order; junction bases with no gene match: 13. The CDR3 protein is CASSSAGTRTEADTQYF. The CDR3 coding sequence is TGCGCCAGCAGCTCAGCCGGGACTAGGACCGAAGCAGATACGCAGTATTTT.

The chain combines TRBV28 with TRBJ2-7; 8 positions match TRBD1. Germline trimming cut 3 bases from V and 3 bases from J; bases unmatched to any gene: 13. Germline V gene data show CDR1 as MDHEN and CDR2 as SYDVKM. The CDR3 is 17 residues long. The CDR3 loop reads CASSLRLRTGPFYEQYF. CDR3 nucleotide sequence: TGTGCCAGCAGTTTGAGGCTCCGGACAGGGCCTTTCTACGAGCAGTACTTC.

The CDR3 DNA reads as TGCAGTGCTAGCTCAAACCTAGCGGCCCTGTACAATGAGCAGTTCTTC. Encoded protein: CSASSNLAALYNEQFF. The rearrangement joins TRBV20-1 to TRBJ2-1; TRBD2 agrees at 7 bases. J gave up 4 bases and V 3 bases, and 12 bases lay outside the gene matches. Germline CDR1 reads DFQATT; CDR2 reads SNEGSKA (reference sequence). The CDR3 length is 16 residues.

This clonotype turned up a few times. The chain joins TRBV6-2 or TRBV6-3 to TRBJ2-5, with TRBD2 identical over 11 bases. This CDR3 is 16 amino acids long. The ends lost 1 base at V and 1 base at J; junction bases unmatched: 2. Germline CDR1 and CDR2: MNHEY and SVGEGT. CDR3 in amino acids: CASSYLLAGAQETQYF. CDR3 coding DNA: TGTGCCAGCAGTTACTTACTAGCGGGGGCCCAAGAGACCCAGTACTTC.

This clonotype occurred a few times. CDR3 sequence reads: CASSHRLAGGTYNEQFF. The CDR3 DNA reads as TGCGCCAGCAGCCATCGACTAGCGGGAGGGACCTACAATGAGCAGTTCTTC. The V and J genes are TRBV4-3 and TRBJ2-1; the match to TRBD2 covers 14 bases. Per the germline V gene, CDR1 is LGHNA and CDR2 is YSLEER. The CDR3 extends over 17 amino acids. V trimming: 3 bases; J trimming: 2 bases; junction bases outside the gene matches: 3.

The chain joins TRBV5-1 to TRBJ1-2; D is undetermined. The V end was cut by 1 base, the J end by 3 bases, with 7 bases between. The germline V gene has CDR1 SGHRS and CDR2 YFSETQ. This CDR3 has 13 amino acids. The CDR3 loop reads CASSLREDYGYTF. The DNA of the CDR3 is TGCGCCAGCAGCTTGCGGGAAGACTATGGCTACACCTTC.

The chain joins TRBV5-1 to TRBJ1-4; TRBD1 might be the D (6 bases). V was clipped by 2 bases and J by 5 bases, with 10 bases between them. The CDR3 totals 14 residues. Germline CDR1 reads SGHRS; CDR2 reads YFSETQ. The CDR3 loop is CASSFVTGNEKLFF. CDR3 nucleotide sequence: TGCGCCAGCAGCTTTGTAACAGGGAATGAAAAACTGTTTTTT.

The chain couples TRBV20-1 to TRBJ2-1, with 7 nucleotides matching TRBD2. The CDR3 has 15 residues. From germline, CDR1 is DFQATT and CDR2 SNEGSKA (reference sequence). The V gene end was trimmed by 0 bases and the J gene end by 3 bases; junction bases not matched to a gene: 5. CDR3 nucleotide sequence: TGCAGTGCTAGAGATCTGGCTAGCGGCTACAATGAGCAGTTCTTC. This codes for CSARDLASGYNEQFF.

J is TRBJ2-5 and V is TRBV7-9; the D is unclear. The CDR3 has 13 residues. Per germline, CDR1 SEHNR and CDR2 FQNEAQ (reference sequence). Trimming removed 1 base at V and 3 bases at J, with 6 bases between. CDR3 amino acids: CASSLDSKETQYF. CDR3 bases: TGTGCCAGCAGCTTAGACAGCAAAGAGACCCAGTACTTC.

The rearrangement joins TRBV28 to TRBJ2-1; 7 nucleotides line up with TRBD2. Germline V gives CDR1 MDHEN, CDR2 SYDVKM. Losses at the gene ends were 10 bases for V and 10 bases for J; bases not matched to a gene: 22. The CDR3 length is 16 residues. The CDR3 DNA is TGTGCCACCCGCGTGGGGGGGAGCCCCACCGCCGGGGAGCAGTTCTTC. Translated: CATRVGGSPTAGEQFF.

This clonotype was seen a few times. V usage is TRBV20-1 and J usage is TRBJ2-3; D ambiguous. The CDR3 loop spans 16 amino acids. The ends were cut back, 3 bases at V and 6 bases at J, with 22 bases in the middle. Germline-derived CDR1 and CDR2 are DFQATT and SNEGSKA (reference sequence). Written as DNA, the CDR3 is TGCAGTGCTAGCCTGAATCTGGGGTGGGCGATGGATACGCAGTATTTT. It specifies CSASLNLGWAMDTQYF.

In this sample, this clonotype turned up a few times. The V gene is TRBV21-1, the J gene TRBJ2-3; TRBD1, the D gene given by the table, was not confirmed from the DNA. TRBV21-1 is assigned pseudogene status. This CDR3 is built from 14 residues. The CDR3 here is CASSSRPGTDTQYF. The CDR3 nucleotides read TGTGCCAGCAGCTCTCGACCGGGAACAGATACGCAGTATTTT.

The V gene is TRBV5-1, the J gene TRBJ2-5; TRBD1 agrees at 7 bases. CDR3 length: 16 residues. Germline lookup yields CDR1 SGHRS and CDR2 YFSETQ. Losses at the gene ends were 4 bases for V and 3 bases for J; bases not matched to a gene: 12. The CDR3 reads CASSHTKTTGKETQYF. Here the CDR3 DNA reads TGCGCCAGCAGCCATACTAAGACGACAGGGAAAGAGACCCAGTACTTC.